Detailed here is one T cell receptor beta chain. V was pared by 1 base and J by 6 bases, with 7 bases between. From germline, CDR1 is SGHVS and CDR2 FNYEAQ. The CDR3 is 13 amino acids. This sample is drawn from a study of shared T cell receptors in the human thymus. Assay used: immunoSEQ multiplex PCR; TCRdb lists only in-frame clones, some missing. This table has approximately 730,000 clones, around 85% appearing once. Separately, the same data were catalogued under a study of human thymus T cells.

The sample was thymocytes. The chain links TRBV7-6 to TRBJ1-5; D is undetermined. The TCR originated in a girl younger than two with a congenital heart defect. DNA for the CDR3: TGTGCCAGCAGCTTAGATCAGCGTCAGCCCCAGCATTTT. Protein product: CASSLDQRQPQHF.